This TCR beta chain stems from a study of T cells in Graves' hyperthyroidism and ophthalmopathy. The investigators amplified TCR beta CDR3 regions from RNA transcripts. RT-PCR in the first round (using the HTBI primer set) targeted the TCR CDR3. TCRdb re-called the multiplex PCR reads with MiXCR, one entry per CDR3 protein. The sample lists under 350,000 distinct CDR3 sequences; over 15% were seen once. This clonotype was recorded at least ten times. Its antigen is unknown. Ophthalmopathy in the patients scored at least 3 on Clinical Activity Score and at least 4 on NOSPECS grade, lasting under 3 months. Overall study findings and caveats: Patients with ophthalmopathy were separated from those with stable hyperthyroidism by a 13 V-J model. Researchers found most expanded thyroid clonotypes above 0.001 in blood as well.

Sequencing was carried out using blood. The source is a woman in her sixties or seventies with Graves' ophthalmopathy.

The CDR3 DNA sequence: TGTGCCAGCGGAGGAGAGGGCAATCAGCCCCAGCATTTT. Translation: CASGGEGNQPQHF. The chain is built from TRBV7-9 and TRBJ1-5; no definite D call. Trimming cost V 8 bases and J 2 bases, with 10 bases left between them. The V gene's germline CDR1 is SEHNR and CDR2 FQNEAQ (reference sequence). There are 13 residues in the CDR3.